A single sample gave rise to the 32 T cell receptor beta chains below, sequenced in a study of shared T cell receptors in the human thymus. This table comes from immunoSEQ multiplex PCR, and its TCRdb copy is limited to in-frame clones, with some not included. The repertoire has about 660,000 clones, 70% to 90% of them found once; the top ten carry 0.0085% to 0.012%. These data also featured in a second study, about human thymus T cells.

The specimen was thymocytes. The receptors stem from a boy under three years old with a congenital heart defect.

This sequence joins TRBV7-2 and TRBJ2-7; 10 bases are a match to TRBD2. The CDR3 is made up of 15 amino acids. Looked up from germline, CDR1 is SGHTA and CDR2 is FQGNSA. Unmatched junction bases numbered 8, after V lost 5 bases and J lost 4 bases. Written as DNA, the CDR3 is TGTGCCAGCAGCCTCGGCACTAGCGGGAAATACGAGCAGTACTTC. Translating gives CASSLGTSGKYEQYF.

This chain connects TRBV6-5 to TRBJ2-7, with 8 bases fitting TRBD2. This CDR3 has 14 residues. Trimming removed 2 bases from V and 7 bases from J; junction bases left unmatched: 7. Germline V gene lookup returns CDR1 MNHEY and CDR2 SVGAGI. CDR3 amino acids: CASSYVSGGMEQYF. For the CDR3, the DNA is TGTGCCAGCAGTTACGTATCGGGAGGGATGGAGCAGTACTTC.

V usage is TRBV4-1 and J usage is TRBJ2-5; TRBD1 matches 8 bases. The CDR3 totals 15 residues. V lost 0 bases and J lost 5; bases outside the gene matches: 5. Germline CDR1 MGHRA, CDR2 YSYEKL. Here the CDR3 reads CASSQELTGVETQYF. The DNA of the CDR3 is TGCGCCAGCAGCCAAGAATTGACAGGGGTTGAGACCCAGTACTTC.

The V gene is TRBV27, the J gene TRBJ2-1; D might be TRBD1 (6 bases). The V and J ends lost 6 bases and 6 bases respectively, with 21 bases between them. Germline V gene lookup returns CDR1 MNHEY and CDR2 SMNVEV (reference sequence). The CDR3 sequence is 16 residues long. DNA for the CDR3: TGTGCCAGCAGGGAACAGGGAAGTACTATGTTCAATGAGCAGTTCTTC. Its protein product is CASREQGSTMFNEQFF.

This chain links TRBV15 with TRBJ2-2; D is unclear. CDR1 is LNHNV and CDR2 is YYDKDF in the germline V gene (reference sequence). CDR3 length: 13 residues. Trimming removed 8 bases at V and 1 base at J, with 8 bases between. DNA of the CDR3: TGTGCCACCGGAGTCCAGAACACCGGGGAGCTGTTTTTT. It encodes CATGVQNTGELFF. Full variable domain (rest looked up from reference TRBV15 and TRBJ2-2): DAMVIQNPRYQVTQFGKPVTLSCSQTLNHNVMYWYQQKSSQAPKLLFHYYDKDFNNEADTPDNFQSRRPNTSFCFLDIRSPGLGDTAMYLCATGVQNTGELFFGEGSRLTVL.

The chain couples TRBV19 to TRBJ2-2; D ambiguous. V lost 1 base, J lost 2 bases, and 5 bases lay in between. Germline V gene lookup returns CDR1 LNHDA and CDR2 SQIVND (reference sequence). This CDR3 contains 14 residues. CDR3 sequence (DNA): TGTGCCAGTAGTATAGCTTTCAACACCGGGGAGCTGTTTTTT. Translated: CASSIAFNTGELFF. Complete variable domain (other parts from reference TRBV19 and TRBJ2-2): DGGITQSPKYLFRKEGQNVTLSCEQNLNHDAMYWYRQDPGQGLRLIYYSQIVNDFQKGDIAEGYSVSREKKESFPLTVTSAQKNPTAFYLCASSIAFNTGELFFGEGSRLTVL.

The V and J genes are TRBV7-9 and TRBJ1-3; the D is unclear. The CDR3 spans 16 residues. V was shortened by 5 bases and J by 0 bases, with 14 bases between the two germline ends. The germline CDR1 and CDR2 sequences are SEHNR and FQNEAQ (reference sequence). The CDR3 reads CASSPESGSSGNTIYF. The DNA of the CDR3 is TGTGCCAGCAGCCCAGAGTCCGGGAGCTCTGGAAACACCATATATTTT.

The chain has TRBV2 and TRBJ2-3, with TRBD1 as a possible D gene (6 bases). The germline V gene has CDR1 SNHLY and CDR2 FYNNEI. V lost 3 bases, J lost 2 bases, and 12 bases lay in between. This CDR3 is 15 amino acids long. CDR3 nucleotide sequence: TGTGCCAGCAGTGACAGGGGATCCCCCACAGATACGCAGTATTTT. Translated: CASSDRGSPTDTQYF.

The chain carries TRBV4-3 and TRBJ1-1; D uncertain. CDR3 size: 17 residues. Germline V gives CDR1 LGHNA, CDR2 YSLEER. V gave up 0 bases and J gave up 8 bases, with 22 bases separating them. The CDR3: CASSQEGGWSSLGEAFF. The DNA of the CDR3 is TGCGCCAGCAGCCAAGAGGGAGGGTGGTCTTCACTTGGGGAAGCTTTCTTT.

This chain links TRBV2 with TRBJ2-7; a weak D match, TRBD1 (7 bases). The V gene lost 7 bases and the J gene lost 3 bases, with 19 bases spanning the gap. The germline V gene has CDR1 SNHLY and CDR2 FYNNEI. The CDR3 runs to 15 residues. The CDR3 is CASTLRGDSYYEQYF. The CDR3 nucleotides read TGTGCCAGCACCCTAAGGGGGGACAGCTACTACGAGCAGTACTTC.

The gene calls are TRBV6-1 and TRBJ2-1; 15 bases match TRBD2. J lost 7 bases, V lost 3 bases, and 10 bases had no gene match. Looked up from germline, CDR1 is MNHNS and CDR2 is SASEGT. This CDR3 is 18 amino acids long. The CDR3 loop is CASSDPGGTSGRKNEQFF. In DNA, the CDR3 is TGTGCCAGCAGTGACCCGGGTGGGACTAGCGGGAGGAAGAATGAGCAGTTCTTC.

This chain connects TRBV11-3 to TRBJ1-1, with D maybe TRBD1 (5 bases). The V and J ends lost 1 base and 0 bases respectively, with 12 bases between them. Per the germline V gene, CDR1 is SGHNT and CDR2 is YENEEA. This CDR3 has 16 amino acids. Here the CDR3 reads CASSLGRGAVNTEAFF. The CDR3 coding sequence is TGTGCCAGCAGCTTAGGAAGGGGCGCGGTGAACACTGAAGCTTTCTTT.

The chain is built from TRBV10-3 and TRBJ2-7; perhaps TRBD1 as D (7 bases). Trimming left V 4 bases short and J 2 bases short, with 15 bases between. Germline loops: CDR1 ENHRY, CDR2 SYGVKD. The CDR3 loop spans 15 amino acids. The CDR3, as DNA: TGTGCCATCAGTGCCGGCGGGACAGCTACCTACGAGCAGTACTTC. It specifies CAISAGGTATYEQYF.

The V call is TRBV11-2, the J call TRBJ1-1, with D possibly TRBD1 on 5 matching bases. Germline CDR1 SGHAT, CDR2 FQNNGV. CDR3 length equals 17 residues. Trimming removed 5 bases at V and 4 bases at J, with 23 bases between. CDR3 coding DNA: TGTGCCAGCAGCCACACGGGGCCGGGGGGAGTGAGCACTGAAGCTTTCTTT. It is translated as CASSHTGPGGVSTEAFF.

A note on this clone: This specimen includes other DNA sequences encoding the same CDR3. The chain employs TRBV20-1 and TRBJ2-7; D gene unclear. CDR3 length: 11 residues. Per the germline V gene, CDR1 is DFQATT and CDR2 is SNEGSKA (reference sequence). V was clipped by 0 bases and J by 3 bases, with 3 bases between them. The CDR3 protein is CSARDYYEQYF. Written as DNA, the CDR3 is TGCAGTGCTAGAGATTACTACGAGCAGTACTTC.

The V gene is TRBV27, the J gene TRBJ2-5; 9 bases align to TRBD1. The J call may be in error: the DNA end matches TRBJ2-7 better. Germline loops: CDR1 MNHEY, CDR2 SMNVEV (reference sequence). The CDR3 totals 14 residues. The DNA of the CDR3 is TGTGCCAGCAGGCACAAGGACAGGGGCTACGAGCAGTACTTC. Amino acid sequence: CASRHKDRGYEQYF.

The chain recombines TRBV6-5 with TRBJ1-3; TRBD1 is a possible D gene (5 bases). Germline values: CDR1 MNHEY, CDR2 SVGAGI. This CDR3 is built from 14 residues. The germline V and J ends were trimmed by 2 bases and 4 bases, with 9 bases remaining between them. The CDR3, as DNA: TGTGCCAGCAGTTACCGACGACAGGGAAACACCATATATTTT. It translates to CASSYRRQGNTIYF.

The gene calls are TRBV18 and TRBJ1-2; unclear D gene. Germline V gene lookup returns CDR1 KGHSH and CDR2 LQKENI. CDR3 length equals 13 residues. V was pared by 0 bases and J by 8 bases, with 10 bases between. In DNA form, the CDR3 reads TGTGCCAGCTCACCACCGGATGGCGGGGGCTACACCTTC. Translation: CASSPPDGGGYTF.

This sequence joins TRBV1 and TRBJ2-2; TRBD2 is the table's D call, not checked against the DNA. TRBV1 is a recognized pseudogene. The CDR3 contains 14 residues. CDR3 region: CTSSQVIRGGELFF. The CDR3 coding sequence is TGCACCAGCAGCCAAGTAATTCGGGGCGGGGAGCTGTTTTTT.

This rearrangement joins TRBV7-2 to TRBJ2-3; 8 bases align to TRBD2. The CDR3 loop spans 15 amino acids. Germline-derived CDR1 and CDR2 are SGHTA and FQGNSA. Trimming cost V 5 bases and J 7 bases; bases outside gene matches: 11. The CDR3 coding sequence is TGTGCCAGCAGCCAGTTCCAGCGGGAGAATCATACGCAGTATTTT. Protein product: CASSQFQRENHTQYF.

CDR3 nucleotide sequence: TGCAGCGTTGAAGACGGACAGGGGGCGCGGGGCTACACCTTC. Amino acid sequence: CSVEDGQGARGYTF. The J gene is TRBJ1-2, the V gene TRBV29-1; 11 bases are a match to TRBD1. This CDR3 region has 14 residues. CDR1 SQVTM and CDR2 ANQGSEA come from the germline V gene. The V segment lost 0 bases and the J segment 8 bases; nucleotides outside the gene matches: 5.

The chain recombines TRBV6-1 with TRBJ2-7; 7 bases line up with TRBD1. J lost 5 bases, V lost 1 base, and 8 bases had no gene match. CDR1 and CDR2 (germline): MNHNS, SASEGT. The CDR3 has 15 amino acids. For the CDR3, the DNA is TGTGCCAGCAGTGAAGACCCGACAGGGATCCACGAGCAGTACTTC. It is translated as CASSEDPTGIHEQYF.

The chain carries TRBV7-2 and TRBJ2-7, with 7 bases that match TRBD1. This CDR3 contains 15 residues. The ends lost 7 bases at V and 2 bases at J; junction bases unmatched: 11. The germline CDR1 and CDR2 sequences are SGHTA and FQGNSA. The CDR3 protein is CASTKGGQEPYEQYF. DNA of the CDR3: TGTGCCAGCACCAAAGGGGGCCAGGAGCCCTACGAGCAGTACTTC.

The chain joins TRBV27 to TRBJ2-1, with 12 bases matching TRBD2. The germline V gene encodes CDR1 MNHEY and CDR2 SMNVEV (reference sequence). Trimming cost V 5 bases and J 5 bases; bases outside gene matches: 4. The CDR3 runs to 15 residues. CDR3 residues: CASSTTSGRNNEQFF. CDR3 in DNA: TGTGCCAGCAGTACTACTAGCGGGAGGAACAATGAGCAGTTCTTC.

The chain has TRBV7-8 and TRBJ2-5, with 7 bases that match TRBD2. Germline CDR1 reads SGHVS; CDR2 reads FQNEAQ. V was clipped by 8 bases and J by 7 bases; unmatched bases: 16. The CDR3 is 15 residues long. The CDR3: CASPRTREENGTQYF. The DNA of the CDR3 is TGTGCCAGCCCGAGGACTAGAGAAGAGAACGGGACCCAGTACTTC.

V gene TRBV25-1 combines with J gene TRBJ2-1; perhaps TRBD1 as D (6 bases). In germline, CDR1 is MGHDK, CDR2 SYGVNS. This CDR3 has 13 amino acids. V was cut by 6 bases and J by 8 bases, with 14 bases left in between. The CDR3 is CASRCRGVDEQFF. The CDR3 DNA reads TGTGCCAGCAGGTGCAGGGGCGTGGATGAGCAGTTCTTC.

The rearrangement joins TRBV4-3 to TRBJ2-1, with TRBD2 matching 9 bases. The CDR3 loop spans 17 amino acids. Germline values: CDR1 LGHNA, CDR2 YSLEER. After removal of 0 bases from V and 4 bases from J, the junction contained 7 bases not matched to a gene. The CDR3 reads CASSQEGAGGGYNEQFF. The CDR3 DNA reads as TGCGCCAGCAGCCAAGAGGGGGCGGGAGGGGGTTACAATGAGCAGTTCTTC.

The gene calls are TRBV4-1 and TRBJ2-3; 7 nucleotides align to TRBD2. Germline lookup yields CDR1 MGHRA and CDR2 YSYEKL. There are 16 residues in the CDR3. V was clipped by 0 bases and J by 0 bases; unmatched bases: 3. The DNA of the CDR3 is TGCGCCAGCAGCCAAGAGGCTAGCGGCAGCACAGATACGCAGTATTTT. It specifies CASSQEASGSTDTQYF.

The chain recombines TRBV19 with TRBJ2-3; weak D call: TRBD2 (6 bases). V shed 7 bases and J shed 1 base, with 15 bases lying between them. CDR3 size: 15 residues. Per germline, CDR1 LNHDA and CDR2 SQIVND (reference sequence). CDR3: CASMGGEVGTDTQYF. CDR3 sequence (DNA): TGTGCCAGTATGGGCGGGGAAGTGGGCACAGATACGCAGTATTTT.

This clone has only a few counts. The CDR3 loop is CASSIPLQGRGTEAFF. The CDR3 nucleotides are TGTGCCAGTAGTATACCCCTGCAGGGGAGAGGCACTGAAGCTTTCTTT. The J gene is TRBJ1-1, the V gene TRBV19; perhaps TRBD1 as D (6 bases). The germline CDR1 and CDR2 sequences are LNHDA and SQIVND (reference sequence). The V and J ends lost 2 bases and 4 bases respectively, with 17 bases between them. There are 16 residues in the CDR3.

V is TRBV11-2 and J is TRBJ2-7; D is perhaps TRBD1 (6 bases). V was clipped by 6 bases and J by 0 bases, with 15 bases between them. Germline V CDR1 and CDR2: SGHAT, FQNNGV. This CDR3 is built from 15 residues. The chain's CDR3 is CASREGERTSYEQYF. Here the CDR3 DNA reads TGTGCCAGCAGAGAGGGGGAGCGTACCTCCTACGAGCAGTACTTC.

V usage is TRBV19 and J usage is TRBJ2-5; 7 nucleotides match TRBD2. CDR1 and CDR2 from the germline V gene are LNHDA and SQIVND (reference sequence). CDR3 length: 15 amino acids. Losses at the gene ends were 3 bases for V and 4 bases for J; bases not matched to a gene: 8. The CDR3 sequence: CASSMVGGEAETQYF. CDR3 sequence (DNA): TGTGCCAGTAGTATGGTGGGGGGGGAGGCAGAGACCCAGTACTTC.